This is a list of T cell receptor beta chains from one sample in a study of blood T cell repertoires in COVID-19. Clones were read by immunoSEQ multiplex PCR, and TCRdb kept only the in-frame ones, dropping some. Counted here are some 97,000 clones, just under 80% occurring once; the ten biggest clones make up around 10%. Sequenced material: peripheral blood. The receptor source for this set is a woman aged 70-85 years with acute or convalescent COVID-19. Both conserved end residues are part of each CDR3. D genes are given only for firm matches. Size values are once, few and many counts, or a class for expanded clones, and some rows have none.

D gene: TRBD1; clone size: .; J gene: TRBJ2-6; V gene: TRBV3-1/TRBV3-2; CDR3 DNA: TGTGCCAGCAGCCCTACCCGGCCGGGACAGGGTATCTCTGGGGCCAACGTCCTGACTTTC; CDR3 protein: CASSPTRPGQGISGANVLTF
D gene: .; clone size: .; J gene: TRBJ1-4; V gene: TRBV6-5; CDR3 DNA: TGTGCCAGCGCAATCGCAGGAAGCGAAAAACTGTTTTTT; CDR3 protein: CASAIAGSEKLFF
D gene: .; clone size: few; J gene: TRBJ1-1; V gene: TRBV3-1/TRBV3-2; CDR3 DNA: TGTGCCAGCAGCCAAGGGAGTAAAAACACTGAAGCTTTCTTT; CDR3 protein: CASSQGSKNTEAFF
D gene: .; clone size: .; J gene: TRBJ1-6; V gene: TRBV28; CDR3 DNA: TGTGCCAGCAGTTCCTCAGGGGCGGGGGGTTCACCCCTCCACTTT; CDR3 protein: CASSSSGAGGSPLHF
D gene: .; clone size: .; J gene: TRBJ1-2; V gene: TRBV7-9; CDR3 DNA: TGTGCCAGCAGCCCACAGGGACGGATCTATGGCTACACCTTC; CDR3 protein: CASSPQGRIYGYTF
D gene: .; clone size: .; J gene: TRBJ2-5; V gene: TRBV2; CDR3 DNA: TGTGCCAGCAGTGAAGACCGACTACGGGAGACCCAGTACTTC; CDR3 protein: CASSEDRLRETQYF
D gene: TRBD1; clone size: .; J gene: TRBJ2-3; V gene: TRBV9; CDR3 DNA: TGTGCCAGCAGCGTAGAAAACAGGGGCCGTGGTGCAGATACGCAGTATTTT; CDR3 protein: CASSVENRGRGADTQYF
D gene: .; clone size: few; J gene: TRBJ1-4; V gene: TRBV9; CDR3 DNA: TGTGCCAGCAGCCCTCGTAGAGAGGGCTTGGAACTGTTTTTT; CDR3 protein: CASSPRREGLELFF
D gene: TRBD2; clone size: .; J gene: TRBJ2-3; V gene: TRBV7-3; CDR3 DNA: TGTGCCAGCAGCCGGAGCGGGGTCGGCACAGATACGCAGTATTTT; CDR3 protein: CASSRSGVGTDTQYF
D gene: .; clone size: .; J gene: TRBJ2-5; V gene: TRBV2; CDR3 DNA: TGTGCCAGTCTGATTGAGGGAAGGGAGACCCAGTACTTC; CDR3 protein: CASLIEGRETQYF
D gene: TRBD2; clone size: .; J gene: TRBJ2-3; V gene: TRBV29-1; CDR3 DNA: TGCAGCGTTGTCGGGGGGGCCACGAATACGCAGTATTTT; CDR3 protein: CSVVGGATNTQYF
D gene: .; clone size: .; J gene: TRBJ1-1; V gene: TRBV12-5; CDR3 DNA: TGTGCTACCGGGGGGTCTTCCCCGACTGAAGCTTTCTTT; CDR3 protein: CATGGSSPTEAFF
D gene: .; clone size: .; J gene: TRBJ2-5; V gene: TRBV15; CDR3 DNA: TGTGCCACCAGCAGAGTTTCTGGACAGTCGGAGACCCAGTACTTC; CDR3 protein: CATSRVSGQSETQYF
D gene: .; clone size: .; J gene: TRBJ2-3; V gene: TRBV19; CDR3 DNA: TGTGCCAGTAGTATTGGGCAAAGCACAGATACGCAGTATTTT; CDR3 protein: CASSIGQSTDTQYF
D gene: TRBD2; clone size: few; J gene: TRBJ2-7; V gene: TRBV7-2; CDR3 DNA: TGTGCCAGCAGGGCCGCCGGGACTAGCGGGGGCCACTACGAGCAGTACTTC; CDR3 protein: CASRAAGTSGGHYEQYF
D gene: TRBD1; clone size: .; J gene: TRBJ2-2; V gene: TRBV5-1; CDR3 DNA: TGCGCCAGCAGCTTGGGACAGGGTGCCGGGGAGCTGTTTTTT; CDR3 protein: CASSLGQGAGELFF
D gene: TRBD1; clone size: .; J gene: TRBJ2-3; V gene: TRBV6-1; CDR3 DNA: TGTGCCAGCAGTGAACAGGACAGGGGTATAGATACGCAGTATTTT; CDR3 protein: CASSEQDRGIDTQYF